Listed here is a single TCR beta chain. Its antigen remains unknown. Additional DNA sequences in this sample encode the identical CDR3. Selected positively for CCR7 and CD45RO-negative, naive CD8 cells excluded terminally differentiated effector memory CD45RA+ cells. Each of the donors was a healthy adult who was HIV-negative and had not had a recent acute infection or vaccination. The data stem from a study of shared clonotypes between healthy human individuals. Overall study context: Donor ages ranged 18 to 49 years: a couple of women, three men. Broader study findings: Tissue TCR repertoires likely differ from these blood-only repertoires.

In the source study's methods: Sequence data from immunoSEQ were junction-only and lacked quality scores; consequently, filtering differed. TCRdb's table, derived via immunoSEQ multiplex PCR, lists solely in-frame clones and lacks some. That table is the source of V, J and clone size, and D and trimming were worked out from the DNA. The repertoire consists of 750,000 to 1,000,000 clones, with more than 85% occurring once and the leading ten covering around 24%. CDR1 and CDR2 (germline): SGHRS, YFSETQ. The CDR3 length is 14 residues. The V gene lost 0 bases and the J gene lost 6 bases, with 9 bases spanning the gap.

This chain joins TRBV5-1 and TRBJ2-2, with D possibly matching TRBD2 (6 bases). Sequencing was carried out using naive CD8+ T cells sorted from blood. This clonotype was obtained from a man aged 25-45 years in good health. Here the CDR3 DNA reads TGCGCCAGCAGCTTGGACGGAGGGGCCGGGGAGCTGTTTTTT. The encoded protein is CASSLDGGAGELFF.